This TCR beta chain stems from a study of T cells in Graves' hyperthyroidism and ophthalmopathy. RNA transcripts gave rise to amplified TCR beta CDR3 regions. The primer set for the first-round RT-PCR of the TCR CDR3 was HTBI. Using its own MiXCR run on the multiplex PCR reads, TCRdb lists one record per CDR3 protein. Here the sample spans 250,000 to 300,000 distinct CDR3 sequences, more than 10% being singletons. The CDR3 is 15 amino acids. Germline assignment: CDR1 MGHRA and CDR2 YSYEKL. V dropped 0 bases and J dropped 7 bases, with 13 bases sitting between them. Broader study findings: For ophthalmopathy, model prediction preceded onset by a median about 6 months.

This clonotype was seen at least ten times. Its antigen is unknown. The source of this sequence is a woman in her twenties or thirties with Graves' hyperthyroidism that later progressed to Graves' ophthalmopathy. V usage is TRBV4-1 and J usage is TRBJ2-1; D call uncertain. What was sequenced was blood. CDR3 nucleotides: TGCGCCAGCAGCCAAGATGATGGGAACCAAAATGAGCAGTTCTTC. It translates to CASSQDDGNQNEQFF.